The subject of this entry is one TCR beta chain. As yet, its antigen is unknown. The data are from a study of naive CD8 T cells in extremely preterm neonates. Extremely preterm births at roughly 22-27 weeks of gestation supplied the samples. Pregnancies with fetal demise were excluded. Sorting kept Annexin V-negative CD3+CD8+CD45RA+CCR7+ naive T cells. Measured with immunoSEQ multiplex PCR; TCRdb has only the in-frame clones, and not every one. This sample has fewer than 25,000 clones; approximately 88% occur once, and the top ten carry 0.8% to 0.95%. Study results and caveats: Relative to older groups, preterm infants had shorter, less trimmed CDR3s with fewer N additions.

The receptor was isolated from a boy who was born preterm. What was sequenced was naive CD8+ T cells from cord blood.

Here the CDR3 reads CASSYSGVQPQHF. CDR3 bases: TGTGCCAGCAGTTACTCAGGGGTCCAGCCCCAGCATTTT. This chain connects TRBV6-5 to TRBJ1-5, with D possibly matching TRBD1 (5 bases). Germline V gene sequence: CDR1 MNHEY, CDR2 SVGAGI. Trimming removed 0 bases from V and 7 bases from J, with 7 bases in between. CDR3 length: 13 residues.